This T cell receptor (beta chain) was profiled in a study of low-dose radiotherapy and immunotherapy resistance in tumors. Germline V gene data show CDR1 as ENHRY and CDR2 as SYGVKD. The CDR3 is 14 residues long. The trim removed 8 bases at V and 3 bases at J, leaving 8 bases unmatched. TRAV- and TRBV-specific primers primed first-strand cDNA, covering alpha and beta chains. Over roughly 19 PCR cycles, TCRs were amplified from a constant-region primer and V-primer adapter. MiXCR, run by TCRdb on the reads, gives a single entry per CDR3 protein. The sample lists around 60,000 distinct CDR3 sequences, about a quarter occurring once. Time point denoted: after trial treatment. Described treatment: LDRT plus nivolumab, ipilimumab, low-dose cyclophosphamide and aspirin (RACIN trial). The sample holds a few counts of this clonotype.

The chain couples TRBV10-3 to TRBJ2-5, with 8 bases aligning to TRBD2. The receptor was derived from a male donor with prostate cancer. Material: PBMCs, obtained after low-dose radiotherapy plus immunotherapy. The CDR3 nucleotides read TGTGCCATCCGGGAGGGCGTGAACGAAGAGACCCAGTACTTC. Its protein product is CAIREGVNEETQYF.